This T cell receptor beta chain was sequenced in a study of cytomegalovirus exposure and HLA in healthy donors. Study conclusions and caveats: Most CMV-associated TCR beta chains were later found to appear HLA-restricted. TCR beta V- and J-gene trimming, according to a later analysis, was linked to a missense DCLRE1C variant. Fewer N-insertions than the roughly 670-donor mean were reportedly shown by an Asian-associated ancestry cluster in a later analysis.

About this clone: Its antigen is unidentified.

It was with 60 Vbeta and 13 Jbeta primers that the PCR ran. Clones were read by immunoSEQ multiplex PCR, and TCRdb kept only the in-frame ones, dropping some. The sample holds about 160,000 clones, approximately 77% seen once. CDR3 length: 16 residues. J was trimmed by 1 base and V by 5 bases; bases with no gene match: 4. Germline CDR1 reads WSHSY; CDR2 reads SAAADI. The chain employs TRBV10-2 and TRBJ2-3, with TRBD2 matching 12 bases. The sequencing input was PBMCs. This clonotype was sampled from a man aged 45-65 years in good health and CMV-seropositive. CDR3 in amino acids: CASSWLAGGGTDTQYF. The CDR3 DNA is TGCGCCAGCAGTTGGCTAGCGGGGGGGGGCACAGATACGCAGTATTTT.